Below, 3 T cell receptor beta chains from the same sample are listed, as sequenced in a study of radiation and T cells in renal cell carcinoma. Repertoires were generated with immunoSEQ multiplex PCR, while TCRdb's copy carries only in-frame clones and drops some. The sample contains tens of thousands of clones, 65% to 90% of which appear only once. Stated time point: baseline pretreatment blood. Treatment noted: 15 Gy SBRT to primary tumor, nephrectomy 4 weeks later. The sequencing used blood, collected from a patient whose treatment included radiotherapy and nephrectomy. The receptor source for this set is a woman between 65 and 79 years old with renal cell carcinoma.

The chain carries TRBV5-1 and TRBJ2-4; 8 bases line up with TRBD1. CDR1 is SGHRS and CDR2 is YFSETQ in the germline V gene. The CDR3 has 16 residues. V was pared by 1 base and J by 1 base, with 4 bases of the junction left unmatched. The CDR3 reads CASSLSGGLAKNIQYF. CDR3 DNA sequence: TGCGCCAGCAGCTTGTCAGGGGGCTTGGCCAAAAACATTCAGTACTTC.

The CDR3 coding sequence is TGTGCCAGCAGCCTCGGACTAGCGGGGGGAATAGGAGAGACCCAGTACTTC. Amino acids: CASSLGLAGGIGETQYF. The chain combines TRBV5-5 with TRBJ2-5; 14 bases fit TRBD2. The CDR3 totals 17 residues. V gave up 4 bases and J gave up 4 bases; unmatched junction bases: 9. Looked up from germline, CDR1 is SGHKS and CDR2 is YYEKEE (reference sequence).

V usage is TRBV7-9 and J usage is TRBJ2-5; tentatively, D is TRBD2 (6 bases). V was pared by 2 bases and J by 5 bases, with 9 bases between. The CDR3 spans 13 residues. The germline gives CDR1 SEHNR, CDR2 FQNEAQ (reference sequence). In DNA, the CDR3 is TGTGCCAGCAGCTTACTTGGGGGGGAGACCCAGTACTTC. Its protein product is CASSLLGGETQYF.